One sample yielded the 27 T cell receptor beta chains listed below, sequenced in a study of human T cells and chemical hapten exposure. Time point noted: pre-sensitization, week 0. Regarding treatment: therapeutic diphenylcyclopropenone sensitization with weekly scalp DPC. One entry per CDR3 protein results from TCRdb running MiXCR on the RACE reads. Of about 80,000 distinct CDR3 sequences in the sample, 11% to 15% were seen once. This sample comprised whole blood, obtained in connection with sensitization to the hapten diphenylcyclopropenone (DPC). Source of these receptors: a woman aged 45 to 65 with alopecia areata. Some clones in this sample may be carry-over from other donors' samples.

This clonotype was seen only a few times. This CDR3 reads CASSILRAPGKLFF. The CDR3 DNA follows: TGTGCCAGCAGCATCCTCAGGGCCCCTGGGAAACTGTTTTTT. The chain employs TRBV5-4 and TRBJ1-4; a possible D gene is TRBD1 (5 bases). Germline CDR1 SGHNT, CDR2 YYREEE (reference sequence). The CDR3 runs to 14 residues. The V end lost 4 bases, the J end lost 11 bases, and 18 bases lay between the germline ends.

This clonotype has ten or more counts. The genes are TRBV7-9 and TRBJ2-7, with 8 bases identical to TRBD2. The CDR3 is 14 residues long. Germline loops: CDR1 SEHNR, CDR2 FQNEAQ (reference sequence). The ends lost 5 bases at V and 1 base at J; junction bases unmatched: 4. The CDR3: CASSRTSSSYEQYF. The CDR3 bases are TGTGCCAGCAGCCGGACTAGCAGTTCCTACGAGCAGTACTTC.

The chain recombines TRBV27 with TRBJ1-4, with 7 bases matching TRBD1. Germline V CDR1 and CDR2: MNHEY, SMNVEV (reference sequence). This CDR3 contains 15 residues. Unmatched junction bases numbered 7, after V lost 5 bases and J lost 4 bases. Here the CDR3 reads CASSRRDSYNEKLFF. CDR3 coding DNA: TGTGCCAGCAGTAGACGGGACAGCTATAATGAAAAACTGTTTTTT.

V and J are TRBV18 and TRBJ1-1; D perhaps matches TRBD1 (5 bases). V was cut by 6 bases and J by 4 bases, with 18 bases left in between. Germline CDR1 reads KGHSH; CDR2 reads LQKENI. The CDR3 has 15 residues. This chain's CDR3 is CASSFNSGRGTEAFF. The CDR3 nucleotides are TGTGCCAGCTCCTTTAACTCGGGGCGAGGCACTGAAGCTTTCTTT.

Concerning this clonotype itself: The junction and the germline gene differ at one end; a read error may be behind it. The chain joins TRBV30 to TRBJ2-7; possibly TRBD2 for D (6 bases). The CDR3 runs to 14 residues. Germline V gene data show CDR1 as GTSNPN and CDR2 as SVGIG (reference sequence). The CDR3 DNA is TGTGCCCGGAGTGTACCCGGGAGTAGCTACGAGCAGTACTTC. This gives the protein CARSVPGSSYEQYF.

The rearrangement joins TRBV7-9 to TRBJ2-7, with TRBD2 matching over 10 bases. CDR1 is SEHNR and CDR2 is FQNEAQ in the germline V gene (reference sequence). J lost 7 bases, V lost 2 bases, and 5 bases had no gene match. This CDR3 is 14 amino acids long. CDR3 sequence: CASSLLAGVGEQYF. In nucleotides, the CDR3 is TGTGCCAGCAGCTTACTAGCGGGAGTTGGGGAGCAGTACTTC.

The CDR3: CASSRLAGTGDEQFF. The CDR3 nucleotides read TGTGCCAGCTCACGTCTCGCCGGGACAGGGGACGAGCAGTTCTTC. V usage is TRBV18 and J usage is TRBJ2-1; 10 bases align to TRBD1. The J segment lost 10 bases and the V segment lost 4 bases, leaving 10 bases of the junction unmatched. Germline V CDR1 and CDR2: KGHSH, LQKENI. CDR3 length: 15 residues.

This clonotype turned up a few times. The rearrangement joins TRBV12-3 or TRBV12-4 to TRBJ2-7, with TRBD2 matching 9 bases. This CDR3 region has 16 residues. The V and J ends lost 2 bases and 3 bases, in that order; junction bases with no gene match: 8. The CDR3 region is CASSLPGLAGSYEQYF. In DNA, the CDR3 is TGTGCCAGCAGTTTACCCGGGCTAGCGGGGAGCTACGAGCAGTACTTC.

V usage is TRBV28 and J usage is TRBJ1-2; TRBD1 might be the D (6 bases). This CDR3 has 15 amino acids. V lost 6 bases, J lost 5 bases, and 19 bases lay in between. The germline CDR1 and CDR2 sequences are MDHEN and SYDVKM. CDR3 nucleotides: TGTGCCAGCAGCCCACCAATTGGGGGCCCTTATGGCTACACCTTC. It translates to CASSPPIGGPYGYTF.

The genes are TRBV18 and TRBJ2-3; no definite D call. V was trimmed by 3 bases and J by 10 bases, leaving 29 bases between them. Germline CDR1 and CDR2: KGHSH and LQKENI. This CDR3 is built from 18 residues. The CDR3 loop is CASSPEPLRLLVDEAQYF. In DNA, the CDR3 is TGTGCCAGCTCACCGGAACCTTTGAGGCTACTTGTAGATGAGGCGCAGTATTTT.

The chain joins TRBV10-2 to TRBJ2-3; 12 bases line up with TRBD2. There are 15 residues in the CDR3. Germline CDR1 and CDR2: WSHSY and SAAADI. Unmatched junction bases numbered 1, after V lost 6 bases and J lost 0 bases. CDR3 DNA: TGCGCCAGCAGCGGACTAGCGGGAAGCACAGATACGCAGTATTTT. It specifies CASSGLAGSTDTQYF.

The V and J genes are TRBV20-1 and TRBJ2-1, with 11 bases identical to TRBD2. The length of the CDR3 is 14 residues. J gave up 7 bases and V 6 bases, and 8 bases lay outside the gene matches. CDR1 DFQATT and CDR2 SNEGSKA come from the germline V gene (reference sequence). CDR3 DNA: TGCAGTGCACTAACTAGCGGGAGTCGGAATGAGCAGTTCTTC. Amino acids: CSALTSGSRNEQFF.

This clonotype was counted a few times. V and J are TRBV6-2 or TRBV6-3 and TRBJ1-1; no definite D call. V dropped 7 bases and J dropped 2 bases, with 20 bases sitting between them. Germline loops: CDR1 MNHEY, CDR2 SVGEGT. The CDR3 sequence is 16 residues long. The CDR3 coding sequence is TGTGCCAGCAACCCTGCTGGTGAGCAGCCAAACACTGAAGCTTTCTTT. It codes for CASNPAGEQPNTEAFF.

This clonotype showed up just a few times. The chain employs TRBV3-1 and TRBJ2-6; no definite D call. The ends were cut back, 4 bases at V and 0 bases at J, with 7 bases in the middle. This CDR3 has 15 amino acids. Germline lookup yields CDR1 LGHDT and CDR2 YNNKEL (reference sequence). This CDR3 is CASSRDTSGANVLTF. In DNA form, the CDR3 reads TGTGCCAGCAGCCGCGATACCTCTGGGGCCAACGTCCTGACTTTC.

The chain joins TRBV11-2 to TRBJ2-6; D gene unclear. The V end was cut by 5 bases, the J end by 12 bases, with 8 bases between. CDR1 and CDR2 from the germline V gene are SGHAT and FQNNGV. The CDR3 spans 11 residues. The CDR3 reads CASSPSGVLTF. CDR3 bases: TGTGCCAGCAGCCCTTCCGGCGTCCTGACTTTC. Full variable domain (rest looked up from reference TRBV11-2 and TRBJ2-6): EAGVAQSPRYKIIEKRQSVAFWCNPISGHATLYWYQQILGQGPKLLIQFQNNGVVDDSQLPKDRFSAERLKGVDSTLKIQPAKLEDSAVYLCASSPSGVLTFGAGSRLTVL.

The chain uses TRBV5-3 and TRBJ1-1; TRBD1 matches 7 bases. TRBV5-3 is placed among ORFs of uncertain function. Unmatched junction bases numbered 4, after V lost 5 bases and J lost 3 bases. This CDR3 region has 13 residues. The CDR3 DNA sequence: TGTGCCAGAAGATATGGGACAGACACTGAAGCTTTCTTT. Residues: CARRYGTDTEAFF.

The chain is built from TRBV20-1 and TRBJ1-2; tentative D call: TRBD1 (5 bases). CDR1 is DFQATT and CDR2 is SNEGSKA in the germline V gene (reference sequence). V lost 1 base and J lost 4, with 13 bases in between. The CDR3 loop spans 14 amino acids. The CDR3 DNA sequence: TGCAGTGCTAGAGGATCGGGGACTTCCTATGGCTACACCTTC. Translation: CSARGSGTSYGYTF.

The CDR3 spells CASSLRWLAERAGELFF. The DNA for the CDR3 is TGTGCCAGCAGCCTTAGATGGCTAGCGGAGAGGGCCGGGGAGCTGTTTTTT. The chain joins TRBV11-2 to TRBJ2-2, with 7 bases fitting TRBD2. From germline, CDR1 is SGHAT and CDR2 FQNNGV. Trimming removed 5 bases from V and 6 bases from J; junction bases left unmatched: 15. CDR3 length: 17 amino acids. Filled out from reference TRBV11-2 and TRBJ2-2, the complete variable domain reads EAGVAQSPRYKIIEKRQSVAFWCNPISGHATLYWYQQILGQGPKLLIQFQNNGVVDDSQLPKDRFSAERLKGVDSTLKIQPAKLEDSAVYLCASSLRWLAERAGELFFGEGSRLTVL.

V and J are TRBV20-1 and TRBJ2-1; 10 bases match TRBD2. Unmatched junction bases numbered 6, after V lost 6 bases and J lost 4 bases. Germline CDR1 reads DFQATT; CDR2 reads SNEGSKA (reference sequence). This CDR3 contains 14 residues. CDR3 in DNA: TGCAGTGCCAGGAGGACTAGCGGTTACAATGAGCAGTTCTTC. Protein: CSARRTSGYNEQFF.

This CDR3 reads CASSQDRGRDPYNEQFF. The CDR3 bases are TGTGCCAGCAGCCAGGACCGGGGCCGCGATCCCTACAATGAGCAGTTCTTC. The V and J genes are TRBV3-1 and TRBJ2-1; D might be TRBD1 or TRBD2, each matching 5 bases. V lost 3 bases and J 2 bases, leaving 17 bases between the germline ends. Per the germline V gene, CDR1 is LGHDT and CDR2 is YNNKEL (reference sequence). This CDR3 has 17 amino acids.

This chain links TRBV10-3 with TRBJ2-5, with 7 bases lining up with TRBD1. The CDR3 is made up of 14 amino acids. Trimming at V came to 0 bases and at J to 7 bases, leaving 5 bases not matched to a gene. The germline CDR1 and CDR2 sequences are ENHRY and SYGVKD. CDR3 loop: CAISESTGDATQYF. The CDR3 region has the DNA TGTGCCATCAGTGAGTCAACAGGGGATGCGACCCAGTACTTC.

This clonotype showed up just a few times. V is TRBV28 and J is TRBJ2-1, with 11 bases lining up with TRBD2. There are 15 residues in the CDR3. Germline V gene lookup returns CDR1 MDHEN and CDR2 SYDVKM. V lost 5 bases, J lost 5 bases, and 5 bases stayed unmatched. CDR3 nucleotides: TGTGCCAGCAGTCGCACTAGCGGGGGAAACAATGAGCAGTTCTTC. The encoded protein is CASSRTSGGNNEQFF.

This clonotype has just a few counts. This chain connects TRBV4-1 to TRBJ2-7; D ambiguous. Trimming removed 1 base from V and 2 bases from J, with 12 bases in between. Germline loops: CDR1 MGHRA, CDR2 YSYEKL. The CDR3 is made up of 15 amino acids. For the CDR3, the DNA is TGCGCCAGCAGCCAAGCTAACAGTCTGGCCTACGAGCAGTACTTC. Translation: CASSQANSLAYEQYF.

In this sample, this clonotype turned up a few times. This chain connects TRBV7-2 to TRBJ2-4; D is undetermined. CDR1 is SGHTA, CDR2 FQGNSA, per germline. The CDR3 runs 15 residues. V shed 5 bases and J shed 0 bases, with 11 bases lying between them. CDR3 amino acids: CASSTGVIAKNIQYF. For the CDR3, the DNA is TGTGCCAGCAGCACCGGTGTAATAGCCAAAAACATTCAGTACTTC. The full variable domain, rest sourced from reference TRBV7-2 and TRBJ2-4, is GAGVSQSPSNKVTEKGKDVELRCDPISGHTALYWYRQSLGQGLEFLIYFQGNSAPDKSGLPSDRFSAERTGGSVSTLTIQRTQQEDSAVYLCASSTGVIAKNIQYFGAGTRLSVL.

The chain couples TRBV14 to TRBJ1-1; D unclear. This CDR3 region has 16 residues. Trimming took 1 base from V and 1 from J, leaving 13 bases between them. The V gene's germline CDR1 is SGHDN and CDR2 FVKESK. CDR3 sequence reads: CASSQGVRGSNTEAFF. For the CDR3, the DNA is TGTGCCAGCAGCCAAGGGGTCCGGGGTTCGAACACTGAAGCTTTCTTT.

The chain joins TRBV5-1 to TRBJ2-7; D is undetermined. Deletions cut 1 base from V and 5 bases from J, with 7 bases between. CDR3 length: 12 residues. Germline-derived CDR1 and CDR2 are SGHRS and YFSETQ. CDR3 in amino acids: CASSLSSNEQYF. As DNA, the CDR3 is TGCGCCAGCAGCTTGAGTTCCAACGAGCAGTACTTC. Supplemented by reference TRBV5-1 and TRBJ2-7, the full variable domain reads KAGVTQTPRYLIKTRGQQVTLSCSPISGHRSVSWYQQTPGQGLQFLFEYFSETQRNKGNFPGRFSGRQFSNSRSEMNVSTLELGDSALYLCASSLSSNEQYFGPGTRLTVT.

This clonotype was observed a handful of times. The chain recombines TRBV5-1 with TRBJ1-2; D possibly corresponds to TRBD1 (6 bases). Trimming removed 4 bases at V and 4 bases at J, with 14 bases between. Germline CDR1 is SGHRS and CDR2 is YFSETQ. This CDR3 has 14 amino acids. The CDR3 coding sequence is TGCGCCAGCAGCCCGGACAGCCGTTCCTATGGCTACACCTTC. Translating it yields CASSPDSRSYGYTF.